This is a list of T cell receptor beta chains from one sample in a study of cytomegalovirus exposure and HLA in healthy donors. Profiled with immunoSEQ multiplex PCR; TCRdb holds only in-frame clones, not every one. This table has around 150,000 clones, about 88% appearing once. The specimen sequenced was PBMCs. Source of these receptors: a man between 18 and 35 years old in good health and CMV-seropositive. Both conserved end residues are part of each CDR3. The D gene is left open where the match is weak. Part of the rows lack a size; the others show once, few, many or a class for expanded clones.

CDR3 protein | CDR3 DNA | D gene | V gene | clone size | J gene
CASSQDIAVLYEQYF | TGCGCCAGCAGCCAAGATATAGCGGTCCTCTACGAGCAGTACTTC | - | TRBV4-3 | - | TRBJ2-7
CASSLGQGGNKNIQYF | TGTGCCAGCAGCCTCGGACAGGGAGGGAACAAAAACATTCAGTACTTC | - | TRBV13 | - | TRBJ2-4
CASSDSHSGANVLTF | TGTGCCAGCAGTGACTCACACTCTGGGGCCAACGTCCTGACTTTC | - | TRBV6-4 | once | TRBJ2-6
CASSIARTVANEQFF | TGTGCCAGCAGTATCGCCCGGACAGTCGCTAATGAGCAGTTCTTC | - | TRBV7-3 | - | TRBJ2-1
CAWNLEGVSSYEQFF | TGTGCCTGGAATCTTGAGGGGGTATCTTCGTATGAGCAGTTCTTC | - | TRBV30 | - | TRBJ2-1
CASSIGTGGSQETQYF | TGTGCCAGTAGTATAGGGACAGGGGGCTCTCAAGAGACCCAGTACTTC | TRBD1 | TRBV19 | - | TRBJ2-5
CASSGRRGAYGYTF | TGTGCCAGCAGTGGGCGCAGGGGAGCGTATGGCTACACCTTC | - | TRBV6-6 | - | TRBJ1-2
CASSFGEGANEKLFF | TGTGCCAGCAGCTTCGGGGAAGGTGCAAATGAAAAACTGTTTTTT | - | TRBV5-8 | - | TRBJ1-4
CASSDGLSGNTIYF | TGTGCCAGCAGCGACGGACTGTCTGGAAACACCATATATTTT | - | TRBV2 | - | TRBJ1-3
CSVGLDPGQGEYNEQFF | TGCAGCGTCGGATTAGACCCGGGACAGGGGGAATATAATGAGCAGTTCTTC | TRBD1 | TRBV29-1 | - | TRBJ2-1
CASSPEQDSTGELFF | TGTGCCAGCTCACCGGAACAGGACAGCACCGGGGAGCTGTTTTTT | - | TRBV18 | - | TRBJ2-2
CASSWDRGSGNGYTF | TGTGCCAGCAGCTGGGACAGGGGATCAGGGAATGGCTACACCTTC | TRBD1 | TRBV7-2 | - | TRBJ1-2
CASSLDRKGHGNTIYF | TGTGCCAGCAGCCTAGACAGGAAAGGGCACGGAAACACCATATATTTT | - | TRBV6-6 | - | TRBJ1-3
CASSPGQGISYTF | TGTGCCAGCAGCCCGGGACAGGGAATTAGCTACACCTTC | TRBD1 | TRBV9 | - | TRBJ1-2
CASSTSGGADNEQFF | TGTGCCAGCAGCACCAGCGGGGGGGCCGATAATGAGCAGTTCTTC | TRBD2 | TRBV5-4 | - | TRBJ2-1
CASSPPLSAKNIQYF | TGTGCCAGCTCACCCCCCCTTTCAGCCAAAAACATTCAGTACTTC | - | TRBV18 | - | TRBJ2-4
CASSTNTVPDGYTF | TGTGCCAGCAGTACCAACACAGTACCGGATGGCTACACCTTC | - | TRBV6-5 | - | TRBJ1-2
CASSFLRYEQYF | TGTGCCAGCAGCTTCCTACGCTACGAGCAGTACTTC | - | TRBV7-2 | - | TRBJ2-7
CASSPRAANTGELFF | TGTGCCAGCAGCCCGCGAGCGGCGAACACCGGGGAGCTGTTTTTT | - | TRBV7-2 | - | TRBJ2-2
CASSPDSSYEQYF | TGTGCCAGCTCACCAGACAGTTCCTACGAGCAGTACTTC | - | TRBV18 | - | TRBJ2-7
CASSLYPGGTGELFF | TGTGCCAGCAGCCTTTACCCCGGGGGCACCGGGGAGCTGTTTTTT | - | TRBV4-2 | - | TRBJ2-2
CASSTTGADTEAFF | TGCGCCAGCAGCACTACAGGGGCAGACACTGAAGCTTTCTTT | TRBD1 | TRBV4-1 | - | TRBJ1-1
CASSQDPGQGNNYGYTF | TGCGCCAGCAGCCAAGACCCGGGACAGGGGAACAACTATGGCTACACCTTC | TRBD1 | TRBV4-3 | once | TRBJ1-2